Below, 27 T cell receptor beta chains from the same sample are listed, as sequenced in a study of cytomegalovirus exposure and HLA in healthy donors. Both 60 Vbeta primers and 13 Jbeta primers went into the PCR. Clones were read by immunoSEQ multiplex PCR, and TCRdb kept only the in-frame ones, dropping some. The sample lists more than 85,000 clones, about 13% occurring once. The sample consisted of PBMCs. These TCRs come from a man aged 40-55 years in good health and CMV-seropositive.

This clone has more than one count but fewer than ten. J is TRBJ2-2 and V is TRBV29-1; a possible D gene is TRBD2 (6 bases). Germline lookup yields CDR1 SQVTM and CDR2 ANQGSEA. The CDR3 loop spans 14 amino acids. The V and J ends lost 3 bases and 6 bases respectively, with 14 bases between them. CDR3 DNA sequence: TGCAGCGTTGAGGGGCGCGGGAAGCCCGGGGAGCTGTTTTTT. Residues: CSVEGRGKPGELFF.

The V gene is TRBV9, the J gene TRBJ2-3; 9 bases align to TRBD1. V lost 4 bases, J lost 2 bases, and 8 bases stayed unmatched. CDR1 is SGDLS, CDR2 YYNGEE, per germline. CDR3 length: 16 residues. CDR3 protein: CASSTPGTGNTDTQYF. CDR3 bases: TGTGCCAGCAGCACTCCCGGGACAGGGAACACAGATACGCAGTATTTT.

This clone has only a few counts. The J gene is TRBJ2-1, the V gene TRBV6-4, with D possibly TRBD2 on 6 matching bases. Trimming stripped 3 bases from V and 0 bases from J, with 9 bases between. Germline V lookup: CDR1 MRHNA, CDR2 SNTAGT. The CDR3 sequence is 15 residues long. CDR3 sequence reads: CASSEVADSYNEQFF. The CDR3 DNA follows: TGTGCCAGCAGTGAAGTAGCGGACTCCTACAATGAGCAGTTCTTC.

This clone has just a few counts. CDR3 amino acids: CASRRTGGRTGELFF. In DNA, the CDR3 is TGTGCCAGCAGAAGGACAGGGGGTAGGACCGGGGAGCTGTTTTTT. The chain recombines TRBV2 with TRBJ2-2; 10 positions match TRBD1. With 6 bases clipped from V and 5 bases from J, the junction kept 6 bases outside the gene matches. Germline V CDR1 and CDR2: SNHLY, FYNNEI. This CDR3 is built from 15 residues. Supplemented by reference TRBV2 and TRBJ2-2, the full variable domain reads EPEVTQTPSHQVTQMGQEVILRCVPISNHLYFYWYRQILGQKVEFLVSFYNNEISEKSEIFDDQFSVERPDGSNFTLKIRSTKLEDSAMYFCASRRTGGRTGELFFGEGSRLTVL.

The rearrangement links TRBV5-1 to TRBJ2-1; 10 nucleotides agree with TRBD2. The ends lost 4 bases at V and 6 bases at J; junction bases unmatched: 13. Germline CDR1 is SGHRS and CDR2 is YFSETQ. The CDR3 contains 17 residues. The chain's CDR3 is CASSPGRGTSVTNEQFF. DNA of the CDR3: TGCGCCAGCAGCCCGGGACGAGGGACTAGCGTAACCAATGAGCAGTTCTTC.

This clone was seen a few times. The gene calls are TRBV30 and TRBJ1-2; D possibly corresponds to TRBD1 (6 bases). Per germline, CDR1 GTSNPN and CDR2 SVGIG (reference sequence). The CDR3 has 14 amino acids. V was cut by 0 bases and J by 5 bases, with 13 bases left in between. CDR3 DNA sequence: TGTGCCTGGAGTGTAATGGGGGCTGGGTATGGCTACACCTTC. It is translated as CAWSVMGAGYGYTF.

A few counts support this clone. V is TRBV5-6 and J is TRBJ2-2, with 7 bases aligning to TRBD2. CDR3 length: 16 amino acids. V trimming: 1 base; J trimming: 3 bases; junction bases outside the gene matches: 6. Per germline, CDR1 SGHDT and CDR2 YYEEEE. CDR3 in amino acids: CASSLRGRGDTGELFF. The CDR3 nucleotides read TGTGCCAGCAGCTTGCGCGGGAGAGGTGACACCGGGGAGCTGTTTTTT.

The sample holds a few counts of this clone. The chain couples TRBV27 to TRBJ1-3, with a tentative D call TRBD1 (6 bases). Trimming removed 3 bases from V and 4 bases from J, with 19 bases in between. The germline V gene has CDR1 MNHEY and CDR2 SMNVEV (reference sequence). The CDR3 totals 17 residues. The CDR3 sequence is CASSFSPPRTDGNTIYF. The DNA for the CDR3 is TGTGCCAGCAGTTTCTCGCCCCCCCGGACAGACGGAAACACCATATATTTT.

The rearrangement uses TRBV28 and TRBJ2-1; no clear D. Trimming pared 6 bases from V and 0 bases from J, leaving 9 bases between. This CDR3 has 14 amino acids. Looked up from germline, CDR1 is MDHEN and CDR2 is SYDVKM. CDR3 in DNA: TGTGCCAGCAGACCTTCGGGCTCCTACAATGAGCAGTTCTTC. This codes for CASRPSGSYNEQFF. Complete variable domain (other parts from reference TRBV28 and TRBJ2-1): DVKVTQSSRYLVKRTGEKVFLECVQDMDHENMFWYRQDPGLGLRLIYFSYDVKMKEKGDIPEGYSVSREKKERFSLILESASTNQTSMYLCASRPSGSYNEQFFGPGTRLTVL.

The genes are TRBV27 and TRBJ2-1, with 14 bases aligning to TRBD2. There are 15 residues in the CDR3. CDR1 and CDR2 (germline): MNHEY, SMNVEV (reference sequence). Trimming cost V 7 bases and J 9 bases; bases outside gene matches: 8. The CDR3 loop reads CASTPGTSGRGEQFF. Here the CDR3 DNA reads TGTGCCAGCACCCCGGGGACTAGCGGGAGAGGTGAGCAGTTCTTC.

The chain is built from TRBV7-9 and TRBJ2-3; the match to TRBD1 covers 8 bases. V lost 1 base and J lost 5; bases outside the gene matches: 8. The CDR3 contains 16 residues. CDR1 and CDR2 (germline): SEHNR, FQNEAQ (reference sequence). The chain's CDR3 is CASSLGGQGSVDTQYF. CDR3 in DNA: TGTGCCAGCAGCTTAGGTGGACAGGGAAGCGTAGATACGCAGTATTTT.

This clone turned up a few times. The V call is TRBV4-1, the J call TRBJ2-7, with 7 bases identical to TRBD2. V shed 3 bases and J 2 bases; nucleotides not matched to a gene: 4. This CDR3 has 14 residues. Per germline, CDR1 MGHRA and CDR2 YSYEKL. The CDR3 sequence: CASSQPGRAYEQYF. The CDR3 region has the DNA TGCGCCAGCAGCCAGCCAGGGAGGGCCTACGAGCAGTACTTC.

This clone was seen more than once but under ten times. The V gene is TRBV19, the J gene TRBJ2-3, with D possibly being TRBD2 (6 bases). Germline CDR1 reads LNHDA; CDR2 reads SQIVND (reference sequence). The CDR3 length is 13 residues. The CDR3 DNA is TGTGCGTCAAGGGACGGGAGCGGAGATACGCAGTATTTT. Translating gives CASRDGSGDTQYF.

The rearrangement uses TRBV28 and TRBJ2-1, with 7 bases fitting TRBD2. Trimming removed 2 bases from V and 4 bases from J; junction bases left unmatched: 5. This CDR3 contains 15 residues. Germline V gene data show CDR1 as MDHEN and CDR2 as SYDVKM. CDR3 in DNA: TGTGCCAGCAGTTTAGCGGGGGAACCGTACAATGAGCAGTTCTTC. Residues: CASSLAGEPYNEQFF.

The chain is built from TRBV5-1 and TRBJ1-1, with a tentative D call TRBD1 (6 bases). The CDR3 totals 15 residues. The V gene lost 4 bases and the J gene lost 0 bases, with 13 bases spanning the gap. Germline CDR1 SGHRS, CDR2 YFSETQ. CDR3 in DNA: TGCGCCAGCAGCCTTGTAAGGGGGATGAACACTGAAGCTTTCTTT. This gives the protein CASSLVRGMNTEAFF.

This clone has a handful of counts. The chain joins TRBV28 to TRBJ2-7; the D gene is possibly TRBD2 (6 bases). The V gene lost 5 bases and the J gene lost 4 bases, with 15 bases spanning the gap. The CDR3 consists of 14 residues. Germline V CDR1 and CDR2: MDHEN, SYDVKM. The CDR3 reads CASSPPRGSYEQYF. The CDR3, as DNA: TGTGCCAGCAGTCCCCCCCGGGGGTCATACGAGCAGTACTTC.

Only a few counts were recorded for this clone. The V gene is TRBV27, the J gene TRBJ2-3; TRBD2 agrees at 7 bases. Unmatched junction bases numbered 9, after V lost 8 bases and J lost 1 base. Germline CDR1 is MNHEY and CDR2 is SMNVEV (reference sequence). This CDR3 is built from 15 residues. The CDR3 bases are TGTGCCAGCGGCCCGCGGGAGTTCGGCACAGATACGCAGTATTTT. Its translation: CASGPREFGTDTQYF.

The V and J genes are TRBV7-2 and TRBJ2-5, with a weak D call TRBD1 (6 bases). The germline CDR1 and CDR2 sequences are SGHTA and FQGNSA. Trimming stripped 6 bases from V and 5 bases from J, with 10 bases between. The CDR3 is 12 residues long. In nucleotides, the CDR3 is TGTGCCAGCAGTGGACAGAGGGAGACCCAGTACTTC. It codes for CASSGQRETQYF.

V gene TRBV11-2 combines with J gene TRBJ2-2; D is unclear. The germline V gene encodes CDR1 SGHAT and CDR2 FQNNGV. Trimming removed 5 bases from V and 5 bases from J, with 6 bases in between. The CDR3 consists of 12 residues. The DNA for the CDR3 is TGTGCCAGCAGCCACCGGACCGGGGAGCTGTTTTTT. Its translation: CASSHRTGELFF.

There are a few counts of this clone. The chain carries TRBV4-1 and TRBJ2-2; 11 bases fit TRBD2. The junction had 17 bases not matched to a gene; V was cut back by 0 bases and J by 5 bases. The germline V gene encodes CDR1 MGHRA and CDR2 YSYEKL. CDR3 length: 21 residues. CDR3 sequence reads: CASSQDLLAGVSDLRTGELFF. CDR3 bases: TGCGCCAGCAGCCAAGATTTACTAGCGGGAGTCTCGGATCTGAGGACCGGGGAGCTGTTTTTT.

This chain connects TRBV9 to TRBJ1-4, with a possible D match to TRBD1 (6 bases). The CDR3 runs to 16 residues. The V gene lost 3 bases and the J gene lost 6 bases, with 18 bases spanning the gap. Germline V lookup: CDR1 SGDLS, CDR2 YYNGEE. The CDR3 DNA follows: TGTGCCAGCAGCGCCGCTGGAGGGGGGGATGATGAAAAACTGTTTTTT. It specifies CASSAAGGGDDEKLFF. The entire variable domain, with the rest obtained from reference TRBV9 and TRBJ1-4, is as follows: DSGVTQTPKHLITATGQRVTLRCSPRSGDLSVYWYQQSLDQGLQFLIQYYNGEERAKGNILERFSAQQFPDLHSELNLSSLELGDSALYFCASSAAGGGDDEKLFFGSGTQLSVL.

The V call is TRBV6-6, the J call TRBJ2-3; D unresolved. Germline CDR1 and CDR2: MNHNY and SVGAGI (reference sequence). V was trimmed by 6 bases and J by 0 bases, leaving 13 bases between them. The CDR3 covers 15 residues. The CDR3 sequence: CASSNWQASTDTQYF. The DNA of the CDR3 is TGTGCCAGCAGCAACTGGCAGGCCAGCACAGATACGCAGTATTTT.

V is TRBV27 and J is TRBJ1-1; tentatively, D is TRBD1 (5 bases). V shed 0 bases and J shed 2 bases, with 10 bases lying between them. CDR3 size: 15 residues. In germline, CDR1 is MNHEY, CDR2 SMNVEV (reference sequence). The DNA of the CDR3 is TGTGCCAGCAGTTTATCCGTGACAGCAAACACTGAAGCTTTCTTT. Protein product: CASSLSVTANTEAFF.

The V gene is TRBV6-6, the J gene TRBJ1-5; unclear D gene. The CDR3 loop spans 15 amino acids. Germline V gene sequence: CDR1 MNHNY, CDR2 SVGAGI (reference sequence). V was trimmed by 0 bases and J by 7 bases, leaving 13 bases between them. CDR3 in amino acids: CASSYSGHGGQPQHF. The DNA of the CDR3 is TGTGCCAGCAGTTACTCGGGCCACGGAGGACAGCCCCAGCATTTT.

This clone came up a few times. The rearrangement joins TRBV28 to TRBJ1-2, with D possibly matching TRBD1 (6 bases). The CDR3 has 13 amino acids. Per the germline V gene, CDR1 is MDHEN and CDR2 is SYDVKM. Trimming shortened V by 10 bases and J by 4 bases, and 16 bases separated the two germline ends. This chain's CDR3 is CAILGGGSYGYTF. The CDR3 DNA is TGTGCCATCCTAGGGGGGGGCAGCTATGGCTACACCTTC.

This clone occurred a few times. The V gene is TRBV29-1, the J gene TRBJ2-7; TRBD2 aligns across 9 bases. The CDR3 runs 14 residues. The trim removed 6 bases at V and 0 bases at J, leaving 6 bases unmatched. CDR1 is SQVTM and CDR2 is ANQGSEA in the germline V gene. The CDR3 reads CSVETSGYSYEQYF. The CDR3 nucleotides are TGCAGCGTAGAAACTAGCGGGTACTCCTACGAGCAGTACTTC.

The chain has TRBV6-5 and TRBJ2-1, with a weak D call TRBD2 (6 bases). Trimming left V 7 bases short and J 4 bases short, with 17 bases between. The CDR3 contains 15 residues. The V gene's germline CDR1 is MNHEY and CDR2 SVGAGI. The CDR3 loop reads CASMVGGRQYNEQFF. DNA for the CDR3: TGTGCCAGCATGGTGGGGGGTAGACAGTACAATGAGCAGTTCTTC.